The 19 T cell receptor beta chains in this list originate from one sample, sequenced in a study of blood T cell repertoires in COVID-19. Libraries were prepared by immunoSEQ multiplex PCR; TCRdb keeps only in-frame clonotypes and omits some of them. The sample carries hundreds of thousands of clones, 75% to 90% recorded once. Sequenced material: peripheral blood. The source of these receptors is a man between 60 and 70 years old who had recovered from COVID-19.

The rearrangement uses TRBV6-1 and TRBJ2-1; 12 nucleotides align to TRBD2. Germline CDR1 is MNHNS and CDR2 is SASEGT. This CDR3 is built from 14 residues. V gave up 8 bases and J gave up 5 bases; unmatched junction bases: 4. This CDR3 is CASSSSGGDNEQFF. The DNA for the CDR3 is TGTGCCAGCTCATCTAGCGGGGGGGACAATGAGCAGTTCTTC.

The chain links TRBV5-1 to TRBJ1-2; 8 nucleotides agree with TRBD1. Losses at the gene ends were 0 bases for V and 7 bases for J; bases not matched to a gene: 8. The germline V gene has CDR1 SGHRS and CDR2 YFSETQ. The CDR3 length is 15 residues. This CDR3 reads CASSLAATGEGGYTF. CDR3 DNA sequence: TGCGCCAGCAGCTTGGCCGCGACAGGGGAAGGTGGCTACACCTTC.

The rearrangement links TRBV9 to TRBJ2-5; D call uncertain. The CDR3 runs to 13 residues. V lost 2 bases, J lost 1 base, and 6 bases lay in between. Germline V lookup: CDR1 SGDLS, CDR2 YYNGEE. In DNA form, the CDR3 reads TGTGCCAGCAGCGTGGCAAGCCAAGAGACCCAGTACTTC. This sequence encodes CASSVASQETQYF.

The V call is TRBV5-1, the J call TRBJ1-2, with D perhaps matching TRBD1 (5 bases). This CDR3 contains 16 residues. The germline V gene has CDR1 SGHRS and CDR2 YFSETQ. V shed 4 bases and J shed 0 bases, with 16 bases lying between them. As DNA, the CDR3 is TGCGCCAGCAGCCCCCCGGGGGTCGGGACTAACTATGGCTACACCTTC. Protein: CASSPPGVGTNYGYTF.

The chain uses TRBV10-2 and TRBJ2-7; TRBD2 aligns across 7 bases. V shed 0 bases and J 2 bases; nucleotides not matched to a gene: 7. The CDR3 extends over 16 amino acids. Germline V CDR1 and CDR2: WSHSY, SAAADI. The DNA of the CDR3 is TGCGCCAGCAGTGAGTCCAATCTAGCGGATACCTACGAGCAGTACTTC. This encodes CASSESNLADTYEQYF.

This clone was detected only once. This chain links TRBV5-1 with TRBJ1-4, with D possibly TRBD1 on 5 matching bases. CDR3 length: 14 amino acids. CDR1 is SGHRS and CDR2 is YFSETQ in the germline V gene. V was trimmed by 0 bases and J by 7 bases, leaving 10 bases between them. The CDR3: CASSLVTGGEKLFF. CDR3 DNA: TGCGCCAGCAGCTTGGTGACGGGGGGTGAAAAACTGTTTTTT.

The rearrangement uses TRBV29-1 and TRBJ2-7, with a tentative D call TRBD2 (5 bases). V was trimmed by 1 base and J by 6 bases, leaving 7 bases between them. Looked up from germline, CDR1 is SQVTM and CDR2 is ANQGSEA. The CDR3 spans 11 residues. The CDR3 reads CSVEGGSEQYF. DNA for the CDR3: TGCAGCGTTGAAGGAGGGTCCGAGCAGTACTTC.

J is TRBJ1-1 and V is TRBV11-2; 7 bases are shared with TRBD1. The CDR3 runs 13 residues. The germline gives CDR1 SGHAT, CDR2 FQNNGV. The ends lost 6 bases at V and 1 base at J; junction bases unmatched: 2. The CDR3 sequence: CASSRQGNTEAFF. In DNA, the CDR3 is TGTGCCAGCAGTAGACAGGGGAACACTGAAGCTTTCTTT.

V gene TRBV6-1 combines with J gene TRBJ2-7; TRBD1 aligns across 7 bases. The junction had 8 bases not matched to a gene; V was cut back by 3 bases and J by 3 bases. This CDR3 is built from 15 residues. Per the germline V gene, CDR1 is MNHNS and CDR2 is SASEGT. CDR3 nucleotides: TGTGCCAGCAGTGAGGTGCCAGGGGGTCTCTACGAGCAGTACGTC. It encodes CASSEVPGGLYEQYV.

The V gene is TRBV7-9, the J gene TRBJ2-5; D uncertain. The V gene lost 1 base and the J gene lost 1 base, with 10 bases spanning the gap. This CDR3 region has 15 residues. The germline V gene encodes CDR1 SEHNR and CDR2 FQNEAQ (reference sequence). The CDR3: CASSLVTPSQETQYF. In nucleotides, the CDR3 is TGTGCCAGCAGCTTAGTTACGCCTAGCCAAGAGACCCAGTACTTC.

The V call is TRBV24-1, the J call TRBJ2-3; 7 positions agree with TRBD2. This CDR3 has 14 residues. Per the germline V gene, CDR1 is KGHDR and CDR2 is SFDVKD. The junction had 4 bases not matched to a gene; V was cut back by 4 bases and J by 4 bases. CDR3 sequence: CATSDSSGADTQYF. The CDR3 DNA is TGTGCCACCAGTGACTCAAGCGGGGCAGATACGCAGTATTTT.

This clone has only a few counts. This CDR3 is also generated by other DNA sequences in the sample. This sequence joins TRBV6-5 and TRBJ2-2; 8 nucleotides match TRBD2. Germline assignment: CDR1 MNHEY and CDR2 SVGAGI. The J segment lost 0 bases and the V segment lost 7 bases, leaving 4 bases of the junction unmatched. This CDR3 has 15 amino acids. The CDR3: CASTRLATNTGELFF. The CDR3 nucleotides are TGTGCCAGCACCCGACTAGCGACGAACACCGGGGAGCTGTTTTTT.

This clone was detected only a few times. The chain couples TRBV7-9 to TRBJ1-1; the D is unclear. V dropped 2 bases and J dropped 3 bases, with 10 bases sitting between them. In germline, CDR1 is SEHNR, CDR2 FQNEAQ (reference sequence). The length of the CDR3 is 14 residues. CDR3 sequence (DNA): TGTGCCAGCAGCTTAAATTTGGACTACACTGAAGCTTTCTTT. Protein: CASSLNLDYTEAFF.

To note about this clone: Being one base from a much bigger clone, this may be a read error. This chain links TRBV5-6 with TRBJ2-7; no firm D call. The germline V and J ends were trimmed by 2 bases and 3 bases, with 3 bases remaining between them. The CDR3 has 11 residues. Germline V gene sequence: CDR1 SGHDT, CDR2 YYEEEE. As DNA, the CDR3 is TGTGCCAGCAGCTTTAACTACGAGCAGTACTTC. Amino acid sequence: CASSFNYEQYF.

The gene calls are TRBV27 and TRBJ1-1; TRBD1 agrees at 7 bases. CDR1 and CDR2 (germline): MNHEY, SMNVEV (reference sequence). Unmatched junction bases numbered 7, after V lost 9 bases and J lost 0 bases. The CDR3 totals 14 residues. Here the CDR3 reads CASRRGQVNTEAFF. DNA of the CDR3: TGTGCCAGTCGCCGAGGACAGGTGAACACTGAAGCTTTCTTT.

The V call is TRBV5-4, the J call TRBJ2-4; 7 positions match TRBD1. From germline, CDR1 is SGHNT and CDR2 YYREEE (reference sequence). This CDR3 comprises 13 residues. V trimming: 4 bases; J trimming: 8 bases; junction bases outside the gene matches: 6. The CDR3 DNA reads TGTGCCAGCAGCCACAGGGGAGCGGACATTCAGTACTTC. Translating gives CASSHRGADIQYF.

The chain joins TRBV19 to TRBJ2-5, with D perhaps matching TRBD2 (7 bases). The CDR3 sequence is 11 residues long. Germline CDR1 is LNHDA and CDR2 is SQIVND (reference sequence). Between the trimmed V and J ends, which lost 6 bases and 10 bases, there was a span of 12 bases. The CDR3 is CASSQGGDQYF. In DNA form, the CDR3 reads TGTGCCAGTAGCCAAGGGGGGGACCAGTACTTC. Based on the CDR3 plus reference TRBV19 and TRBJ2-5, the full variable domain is DGGITQSPKYLFRKEGQNVTLSCEQNLNHDAMYWYRQDPGQGLRLIYYSQIVNDFQKGDIAEGYSVSREKKESFPLTVTSAQKNPTAFYLCASSQGGDQYFGPGTRLLVL.

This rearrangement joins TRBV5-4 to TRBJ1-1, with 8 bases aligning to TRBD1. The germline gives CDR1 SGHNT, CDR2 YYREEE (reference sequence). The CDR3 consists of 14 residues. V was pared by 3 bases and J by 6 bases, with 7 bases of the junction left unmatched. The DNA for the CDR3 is TGTGCCAGCAGCTCGGGGCAGGGGGCCGCTGAAGCTTTCTTT. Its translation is CASSSGQGAAEAFF.

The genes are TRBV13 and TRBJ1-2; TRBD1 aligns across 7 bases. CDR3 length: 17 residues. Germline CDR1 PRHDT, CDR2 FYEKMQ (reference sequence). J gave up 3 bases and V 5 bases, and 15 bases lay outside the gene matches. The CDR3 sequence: CASSPATKTGTDYGYTF. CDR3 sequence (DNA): TGTGCCAGCAGCCCGGCCACCAAGACCGGGACAGACTATGGCTACACCTTC.